These 25 T cell receptor beta chains were sequenced from one sample in a study of blood T cell repertoires in COVID-19. The table came from immunoSEQ multiplex PCR; TCRdb's copy has only in-frame clones and leaves some out. The sample comprises about 94,000 clones, roughly 86% of which are singletons, and 6% to 9.5% rests with the top ten. The sequenced material came from peripheral blood. Receptor source: a human donor with acute or convalescent COVID-19. The donor label of this sample is uncertain.

The chain is built from TRBV9 and TRBJ1-5, with a tentative D call TRBD1 (5 bases). The germline gives CDR1 SGDLS, CDR2 YYNGEE. V lost 4 bases, J lost 1 base, and 9 bases lay in between. The CDR3 has 14 amino acids. The CDR3 DNA follows: TGTGCCAGCAGCCCACAGGCGAGCAATCAGCCCCAGCATTTT. This codes for CASSPQASNQPQHF.

About this clone: This specimen includes other DNA sequences encoding the same CDR3. The chain uses TRBV19 and TRBJ2-3, with 10 positions matching TRBD1. This CDR3 has 14 amino acids. The V gene's germline CDR1 is LNHDA and CDR2 SQIVND (reference sequence). V shed 3 bases and J 3 bases; nucleotides not matched to a gene: 0. The chain's CDR3 is CASSMGQGTDTQYF. The CDR3 DNA follows: TGTGCCAGTAGTATGGGACAGGGGACAGATACGCAGTATTTT. The full variable domain, its missing parts supplied by reference TRBV19 and TRBJ2-3, is DGGITQSPKYLFRKEGQNVTLSCEQNLNHDAMYWYRQDPGQGLRLIYYSQIVNDFQKGDIAEGYSVSREKKESFPLTVTSAQKNPTAFYLCASSMGQGTDTQYFGPGTRLTVL.

The chain joins TRBV2 to TRBJ1-3; D might be TRBD1 (6 bases). The V gene lost 10 bases and the J gene lost 1 base, with 14 bases spanning the gap. The CDR3 extends over 14 amino acids. Germline CDR1 and CDR2: SNHLY and FYNNEI. CDR3 amino acids: CAISQGQSGNTIYF. CDR3 nucleotide sequence: TGTGCCATATCCCAAGGACAGTCTGGAAACACCATATATTTT.

The chain is built from TRBV5-1 and TRBJ2-2; the match to TRBD2 covers 13 bases. The germline V gene has CDR1 SGHRS and CDR2 YFSETQ. V lost 7 bases, J lost 4 bases, and 4 bases stayed unmatched. The CDR3 contains 15 residues. CDR3 nucleotides: TGCGCCAGCCGGACTAGCGGGGGACGCACCGGGGAGCTGTTTTTT. Protein: CASRTSGGRTGELFF.

V usage is TRBV11-2 and J usage is TRBJ1-1, with TRBD1 as a possible D gene (5 bases). The CDR3 loop spans 12 amino acids. V lost 7 bases and J 4 bases, leaving 10 bases between the germline ends. Germline V gene data show CDR1 as SGHAT and CDR2 as FQNNGV. The CDR3 loop reads CASMGQGTEAFF. The CDR3 coding sequence is TGTGCCAGCATGGGGCAGGGCACTGAAGCTTTCTTT.

This clone was observed a single time. J is TRBJ2-4 and V is TRBV3-1 (or the pseudogene TRBV3-2); D is ambiguous. Germline V lookup: CDR1 LGHDT, CDR2 YNNKEL (reference sequence). There are 13 residues in the CDR3. V was pared by 1 base and J by 7 bases, with 8 bases between. In nucleotides, the CDR3 is TGTGCCAGCAGCCAAGGGGCGCAGAACATTCAGTACTTC. This sequence encodes CASSQGAQNIQYF.

The CDR3 is CASSDRQGGLYEQYF. Here the CDR3 DNA reads TGCGCCAGCAGTGATCGACAGGGAGGACTCTACGAGCAGTACTTC. The gene calls are TRBV10-2 and TRBJ2-7, with a weak D call TRBD1 (7 bases). Germline loops: CDR1 WSHSY, CDR2 SAAADI. Trimming cost V 3 bases and J 3 bases, with 15 bases left between them. This CDR3 region has 15 residues.

The chain uses TRBV5-8 and TRBJ1-5; 7 positions agree with TRBD1. The CDR3 runs to 16 residues. Germline V CDR1 and CDR2: SGHTS, YDEGEE. Trimming took 2 bases from V and 0 from J; bases not matched to a gene: 5. The CDR3 nucleotides are TGTGCCAGCAGCTTACAGGGGTCGGGTAGCAATCAGCCCCAGCATTTT. This gives the protein CASSLQGSGSNQPQHF.

The rearrangement links TRBV7-6 to TRBJ2-5, with a weak D call TRBD2 (5 bases). The ends were cut back, 5 bases at V and 5 bases at J, with 12 bases in the middle. Per the germline V gene, CDR1 is SGHVS and CDR2 is FNYEAQ. CDR3 size: 13 residues. This CDR3 reads CASSPDWTETQYF. The CDR3 region has the DNA TGTGCCAGCAGCCCGGACTGGACGGAGACCCAGTACTTC.

The sample holds a few counts of this clone. V usage is TRBV11-2 and J usage is TRBJ1-2; unclear D gene. Per germline, CDR1 SGHAT and CDR2 FQNNGV. CDR3 size: 15 residues. Between the trimmed V and J ends, which lost 4 bases and 0 bases, there was a span of 12 bases. CDR3 sequence (DNA): TGTGCCAGCAGCTCCCGCCGGGTAGCTAACTATGGCTACACCTTC. Amino acid sequence: CASSSRRVANYGYTF.

The J gene is TRBJ1-2, the V gene TRBV7-9; TRBD1 matches 8 bases. This CDR3 comprises 14 residues. Germline values: CDR1 SEHNR, CDR2 FQNEAQ (reference sequence). V trimming: 5 bases; J trimming: 7 bases; junction bases outside the gene matches: 9. The CDR3 nucleotides are TGTGCCAGCAGCCCTACAGGGGGAATGGGTGGCTACACCTTC. This sequence encodes CASSPTGGMGGYTF. The full variable domain, in which reference TRBV7-9 and TRBJ1-2 provide the parts outside the CDR3, is DTGVSQNPRHKITKRGQNVTFRCDPISEHNRLYWYRQTLGQGPEFLTYFQNEAQLEKSRLLSDRFSAERPKGSFSTLEIQRTEQGDSAMYLCASSPTGGMGGYTFGSGTRLTVV.

This chain connects TRBV5-4 to TRBJ2-7, with 16 bases fitting TRBD2. Germline V gene lookup returns CDR1 SGHNT and CDR2 YYREEE (reference sequence). J gave up 6 bases and V 4 bases, and 10 bases lay outside the gene matches. This CDR3 comprises 17 residues. The CDR3 region is CASSPSGTSGGAREQYF. Here the CDR3 DNA reads TGTGCCAGCAGCCCGTCCGGGACTAGCGGGGGGGCCCGCGAGCAGTACTTC.

The J gene is TRBJ2-1, the V gene TRBV5-1; weak D call: TRBD2 (7 bases). Germline V gives CDR1 SGHRS, CDR2 YFSETQ. The CDR3 is made up of 14 amino acids. The V end was cut by 4 bases, the J end by 8 bases, with 16 bases between. CDR3 DNA: TGCGCCAGCAGCCCCGAGAGGGGGAGGGATGAGCAGTTCTTC. Translating it yields CASSPERGRDEQFF.

This chain joins TRBV28 and TRBJ2-7, with 10 positions matching TRBD1. The CDR3 covers 14 residues. V was pared by 3 bases and J by 7 bases, with 6 bases of the junction left unmatched. The germline V gene encodes CDR1 MDHEN and CDR2 SYDVKM. CDR3 residues: CASSFSDRGREQYF. The CDR3 DNA reads as TGTGCCAGCAGTTTCTCTGACAGGGGGCGAGAGCAGTACTTC.

This chain connects TRBV7-6 to TRBJ2-1; 7 nucleotides align to TRBD1. Germline V gives CDR1 SGHVS, CDR2 FNYEAQ. This CDR3 is 15 amino acids long. The trim removed 6 bases at V and 6 bases at J, leaving 11 bases unmatched. The CDR3 sequence: CASSSSTGEANEQFF. In nucleotides, the CDR3 is TGTGCCAGCAGTTCCTCCACAGGGGAAGCCAATGAGCAGTTCTTC.

The J gene is TRBJ2-5, the V gene TRBV7-6, with 11 nucleotides matching TRBD1. Germline-derived CDR1 and CDR2 are SGHVS and FNYEAQ. Germline trimming cut 1 base from V and 5 bases from J; bases unmatched to any gene: 3. The CDR3 contains 15 residues. DNA for the CDR3: TGTGCCAGCAGCTTAGGGACAGGGGGCCTGGAGACCCAGTACTTC. Protein sequence: CASSLGTGGLETQYF. Based on the CDR3 plus reference TRBV7-6 and TRBJ2-5, the full variable domain is GAGVSQSPRYKVTKRGQDVALRCDPISGHVSLYWYRQALGQGPEFLTYFNYEAQQDKSGLPNDRFSAERPEGSISTLTIQRTEQRDSAMYRCASSLGTGGLETQYFGPGTRLLVL.

The rearrangement uses TRBV3-1 (or the pseudogene TRBV3-2) and TRBJ2-5; D unresolved. V dropped 4 bases and J dropped 4 bases, with 13 bases sitting between them. The CDR3 has 14 residues. Germline V gene lookup returns CDR1 LGHDT and CDR2 YNNKEL (reference sequence). The CDR3 reads CASSPNPRSETQYF. CDR3 DNA: TGTGCCAGCAGCCCCAACCCCAGGTCAGAGACCCAGTACTTC.

V is TRBV11-2 and J is TRBJ1-2; D possibly corresponds to TRBD1 (5 bases). The CDR3 sequence is 12 residues long. From germline, CDR1 is SGHAT and CDR2 FQNNGV. V dropped 5 bases and J dropped 14 bases, with 18 bases sitting between them. The CDR3 loop is CASSRDGGRGTF. CDR3 sequence (DNA): TGTGCCAGCAGCCGGGACGGAGGGCGAGGGACCTTC.

This clone was detected only once. The rearrangement links TRBV25-1 to TRBJ1-6; tentatively, D is TRBD1 (6 bases). The CDR3 length is 15 residues. Trimming cost V 5 bases and J 7 bases, with 15 bases left between them. From germline, CDR1 is MGHDK and CDR2 SYGVNS. CDR3 DNA sequence: TGTGCCAGCAGTCTTTCGAAGGGGGTCAATTCACCCCTCCACTTT. As protein: CASSLSKGVNSPLHF.

The count of this clone is one. The chain has TRBV5-1 and TRBJ1-2; tentatively, D is TRBD1 (6 bases). Germline loops: CDR1 SGHRS, CDR2 YFSETQ. V was trimmed by 4 bases and J by 4 bases, leaving 17 bases between them. The CDR3 totals 15 residues. This CDR3 reads CASSRTDTGSYGYTF. The CDR3 DNA reads as TGCGCCAGCAGCAGGACGGATACAGGGTCCTATGGCTACACCTTC.

This clone has only one observation. The CDR3 reads CASSSQGGTGYEQFF. The CDR3 DNA sequence: TGTGCCAGCAGCTCCCAGGGTGGGACAGGGTATGAGCAGTTCTTC. The V and J genes are TRBV7-3 and TRBJ2-1; 9 bases map to TRBD1. CDR3 length: 15 residues. Germline assignment: CDR1 SGHTA and CDR2 FQGTGA. Unmatched junction bases numbered 9, after V lost 4 bases and J lost 8 bases.

This rearrangement joins TRBV7-2 to TRBJ2-1, with a possible D match to TRBD1 (6 bases). CDR3 length: 13 residues. The ends were cut back, 0 bases at V and 13 bases at J, with 13 bases in the middle. Looked up from germline, CDR1 is SGHTA and CDR2 is FQGNSA. CDR3: CASSLAQGNSQFF. Here the CDR3 DNA reads TGTGCCAGCAGCTTAGCGCAGGGGAATAGTCAGTTCTTC.

The J gene is TRBJ2-7, the V gene TRBV5-1, with a possible D match to TRBD2 (6 bases). CDR1 is SGHRS, CDR2 YFSETQ, per germline. The V and J ends lost 0 bases and 4 bases respectively, with 14 bases between them. This CDR3 is built from 15 residues. In DNA form, the CDR3 reads TGCGCCAGCAGCTTGGCTTGGGGGGTGGATTACGAGCAGTACTTC. Amino acid sequence: CASSLAWGVDYEQYF.

The rearrangement links TRBV18 to TRBJ1-2; D might be TRBD1 (6 bases). Germline V gene sequence: CDR1 KGHSH, CDR2 LQKENI. The CDR3 covers 14 residues. Deletions cut 8 bases from V and 8 bases from J, with 21 bases between. CDR3 coding DNA: TGTGCCAGCACCCCGGGGTTTCCAGGGGAAGGCTACACCTTC. Amino acids: CASTPGFPGEGYTF.

The gene calls are TRBV28 and TRBJ1-5; 9 bases match TRBD1. After removal of 7 bases from V and 5 bases from J, the junction contained 12 bases not matched to a gene. The CDR3 runs 16 residues. The germline gives CDR1 MDHEN, CDR2 SYDVKM. CDR3 sequence reads: CASKTGGGREDQPQHF. The DNA for the CDR3 is TGTGCCAGCAAAACAGGGGGCGGGCGAGAGGATCAGCCCCAGCATTTT.